The text below deals with one TCR beta chain. Its specificity is not known. The CDR3 is made up of 17 amino acids. V was pared by 3 bases and J by 2 bases, with 19 bases between. Germline V gene lookup returns CDR1 SGHAT and CDR2 FQDESV (reference sequence). This entry is derived from a study of cytomegalovirus exposure and HLA in healthy donors. Both 60 Vbeta primers and 13 Jbeta primers went into the PCR. The data were produced by immunoSEQ multiplex PCR, yet TCRdb's version contains in-frame clones alone and is incomplete. The sample has around 150,000 clones, roughly 70% seen once. Whole-study results and caveats: Despite most TCR sequences being rare, some public TCRs occurred in many donors. The classifier, whose performance was assessed in both the original and validation cohorts, reportedly diagnosed cytomegalovirus status with high specificity and sensitivity.

The clonotype comes from a woman between 45 and 60 years old in good health and CMV-seropositive. The chain is built from TRBV11-1 and TRBJ1-1; D is uncertain. The sample taken for sequencing was PBMCs. The CDR3: CASSFDRTPRGNTEAFF. In DNA, the CDR3 is TGTGCCAGCAGCTTTGACCGCACACCACGAGGAAACACTGAAGCTTTCTTT. The entire variable domain, with the rest obtained from reference TRBV11-1 and TRBJ1-1, is as follows: EAEVAQSPRYKITEKSQAVAFWCDPISGHATLYWYRQILGQGPELLVQFQDESVVDDSQLPKDRFSAERLKGVDSTLKIQPAELGDSAMYLCASSFDRTPRGNTEAFFGQGTRLTVV.